This TCR beta chain was sequenced during a study of blood T cell repertoires in COVID-19 (TCRdb year 2020). About the investigation overall: Samples from collaborators originated in the United States, Italy and Spain and spanned both the acute and convalescent phases of COVID-19. The prospective study material was composed of cDNA or gDNA derived from T cells, B-cell-depleted T cells, or PBMCs. The dataset comprised deeply sampled blood TCRbeta repertoires from subjects exposed to, actively infected with, or recovered from COVID-19. A freely available public database, intended as a resource for researchers studying the immune response to SARS-CoV-2, is where the repertoires were released. Samples came from the ongoing ImmuneRACE study (first 160 participants) plus 1,254 subjects from 6 global collaborators. The sample metadata nearly always contained a de-identified subject ID, COVID-19 status, age in years and sex. Where HLA class I and class II types were available, the types were taken from metadata supplied by the sample provider, not from assay-based typing. What the study reported, not specific to this receptor: The amount of clinical and demographic metadata varied by source and participant and was provided uncurated.

The CDR3 sequence holds 16 residues, the cysteine and phenylalanine included. This entry keeps only the CDR3 DNA: 48 bases, framed from base 1. Clipping removes 4 bases from V and 10 bases from J, with 15 as the unmatched junction base count. From a lookup of the germline V gene (reference sequence), CDR1 and CDR2 are LGHDT and YNNKEL. One collaborating source in Seattle enrolled patients during active infection and followed them longitudinally through the course of disease. Collaborating institutions collected whole blood in K2EDTA tubes following their own protocols. Collaborator samples were shipped for TCRbeta analysis as frozen whole blood, isolated PBMCs, or DNA extracted from either sample type. TCRbeta CDR3 regions were amplified from genomic DNA using the immunoSEQ Assay, a bias-controlled multiplex PCR. Under the source paper's analysis protocol: The number of nucleated cells in each sample was estimated by amplification of reference gene primers within the assay. Sequence reads were collapsed and filtered to measure the absolute abundance of every unique TCRbeta CDR3 rearrangement. Productive Simpson clonality was computed per sample as the square root of Simpson's diversity index over productive rearrangements. TCRdb retrieved this table from immuneACCESS and kept in-frame rearrangements only. Not all clones are present; in checked studies, unresolved V genes account for under half, and no reason is known for the remainder. The V and J calls and clone size come from that table; D and trimming were worked out from the DNA. For this sample there are some 80,000 clones; approximately 85% appear just once. The ten largest clones capture 9.6% of the sample.

With regard to this clone: The clone's antigen remains unknown. No qualities accompany the bases; no much larger clone lies one base away.

Material: peripheral blood. The source of this sequence is a man in his fifties or sixties with COVID-19, enrolled during active disease. The chain employs TRBV3-1 (or the pseudogene TRBV3-2) and TRBJ1-5; TRBD1 agrees with 8 junctional bases. The CDR3 in this case is CASSLGQGGIQGPQHF. DNA sequence: TGTGCCAGCAGCCTCGGACAGGGAGGTATTCAAGGTCCCCAGCATTTT.